This T cell receptor (beta chain) was profiled in a study of blood T cell repertoires in COVID-19. Study details: Samples of COVID-19 (acute and convalescent) were obtained from the United States, Italy and Spain. PBMCs, B-cell-depleted T cells, or T cells provided the cDNA or gDNA that made up the material.

Germline V gene sequence: CDR1 SGDLS, CDR2 YYNGEE. Trimming stripped 3 bases from V and 3 bases from J, with 7 bases between. CDR3 length: 14 residues. In the authors' methods: Researchers report that nucleated cell counts were estimated from reference gene primer amplification. Profiling relied on immunoSEQ multiplex PCR, and the TCRdb table lists in-frame clones only, not all of them. D and trimming were read from the DNA, whereas the V and J calls and clone size are those reported in that table. The repertoire has about 110,000 clones, approximately 84% of them found once; the top ten carry approximately 1.5%.

The sequenced sample was peripheral blood. This clonotype was sampled from a man aged 40-49 years with acute or convalescent COVID-19. The chain uses TRBV9 and TRBJ1-6; possibly TRBD1 for D (6 bases). In DNA form, the CDR3 reads TGTGCCAGCAGCGGACAGGTCTATAATTCACCCCTCCACTTT. Amino acids: CASSGQVYNSPLHF. Together with reference TRBV9 and TRBJ1-6, the CDR3 gives the full variable domain: DSGVTQTPKHLITATGQRVTLRCSPRSGDLSVYWYQQSLDQGLQFLIQYYNGEERAKGNILERFSAQQFPDLHSELNLSSLELGDSALYFCASSGQVYNSPLHFGNGTRLTVT.